Listed below are T cell receptor beta chains from one sample, sequenced in a study of OX40 agonist ivuxolimab in advanced cancers. Some clones are missing from TCRdb's copy, which holds only in-frame ones; the method was immunoSEQ multiplex PCR. The data show fewer than 90,000 clones, 89% seen once. The specimen was CD4+ or CD8+ T cells sorted from blood, collected in a trial of the OX40 agonist ivuxolimab. These TCRs come from an adult with an advanced solid tumor such as melanoma, head and neck, liver or kidney cancer. Both conserved end residues are part of each CDR3. Fields, in order: clone size, J gene, V gene, D gene, CDR3 protein, CDR3 DNA. The D gene is left open where the match is weak. Clone size is given for some rows only: seen once, a few or many times, or a class if the clone is expanded.

.,TRBJ2-2,TRBV5-1,.,CASSLISTGELFF,TGCGCCAGCAGCTTGATAAGCACCGGGGAGCTGTTTTTT
.,TRBJ1-1,TRBV19,.,CASSPYLRTQDAFF,TGTGCCAGTAGTCCTTACCTACGGACCCAGGACGCTTTCTTT
.,TRBJ1-1,TRBV18,.,CASSPMGHLNTEAFF,TGTGCCAGCTCACCAATGGGACACCTGAACACTGAAGCTTTCTTT
.,TRBJ2-7,TRBV4-3,TRBD2,CASSPDRRTGRTSGRVYEQYF,TGCGCCAGCAGCCCAGACCGAAGGACAGGGCGGACTAGCGGGAGGGTCTACGAGCAGTACTTC
.,TRBJ2-7,TRBV6-6,.,CASSYTGSSSSYEQYF,TGTGCCAGCAGTTACACGGGTAGCTCCTCCTCCTACGAGCAGTACTTC
.,TRBJ2-1,TRBV15,.,CATSRRLGVHEQFF,TGTGCCACCAGCAGACGATTGGGGGTACATGAGCAGTTCTTC
.,TRBJ1-1,TRBV10-2,TRBD1,CASGTGRVNTEAFF,TGCGCCAGCGGGACAGGGCGAGTCAACACTGAAGCTTTCTTT
.,TRBJ1-4,TRBV2,.,CASTEGLMPGKLFF,TGTGCCAGCACCGAGGGACTTATGCCTGGAAAACTGTTTTTT
.,TRBJ1-2,TRBV5-5,TRBD1,CASSLVVTGEGYTF,TGTGCCAGCAGCTTGGTTGTGACAGGGGAAGGCTACACCTTC
.,TRBJ2-7,TRBV6-4,.,CASVWSHEQYF,TGTGCCAGCGTCTGGTCCCACGAGCAGTACTTC
.,TRBJ2-7,TRBV7-2,TRBD2,CASSFWTSGGRAHEQYF,TGTGCCAGCAGCTTCTGGACTAGCGGAGGTCGGGCCCACGAGCAGTACTTC
.,TRBJ1-5,TRBV7-2,.,CASGDRFSNQPQHF,TGTGCCAGCGGAGACAGGTTTAGCAATCAGCCCCAGCATTTT
.,TRBJ2-5,TRBV6-6,TRBD1,CASRGGAGETQYF,TGTGCGTCACGAGGGGGCGCAGGAGAGACCCAGTACTTC
.,TRBJ2-5,TRBV5-1,TRBD2,CASSWGLAGKGETQYF,TGCGCCAGCAGCTGGGGACTAGCGGGAAAGGGGGAGACCCAGTACTTC
.,TRBJ1-1,TRBV7-9,.,CASSLGGRLTEAFF,TGTGCCAGCAGCTTAGGGGGCCGGCTCACTGAAGCTTTCTTT
.,TRBJ2-1,TRBV7-8,.,CASSLVRGSYNEQFF,TGTGCCAGCAGCTTAGTCAGGGGATCCTACAATGAGCAGTTCTTC
.,TRBJ2-2,TRBV11-3,.,CASATQNGELFF,TGTGCCTCCGCCACACAAAACGGGGAGCTGTTTTTT
.,TRBJ2-5,TRBV7-6,TRBD2,CASSLGLAGGQETQYF,TGTGCCAGCAGCCTGGGACTAGCGGGGGGGCAAGAGACCCAGTACTTC
.,TRBJ2-1,TRBV7-3,.,CASSYGGGSYNEQFF,TGTGCCAGCAGCTACGGTGGCGGCTCCTACAATGAGCAGTTCTTC
.,TRBJ1-5,TRBV6-6,.,CASTTRTILLNQPQHF,TGTGCCAGCACCACGCGGACGATCCTCCTCAATCAGCCCCAGCATTTT
few,TRBJ1-2,TRBV7-9,TRBD1,CAISPGQGDYGYTF,TGTGCCATCTCACCGGGACAGGGAGACTATGGCTACACCTTC
.,TRBJ2-3,TRBV4-2,TRBD2,CASSQRTSGMADTQYF,TGTGCCAGCAGCCAGCGGACTAGCGGGATGGCAGATACGCAGTATTTT
once,TRBJ2-5,TRBV27,TRBD1,CASRLTGYSYQETQYF,TGTGCCAGCAGGCTGACAGGGTACTCTTACCAAGAGACCCAGTACTTC
.,TRBJ1-4,TRBV5-1,TRBD1,CASSLGTGIEKLFF,TGCGCCAGCAGCTTGGGGACAGGGATCGAAAAACTGTTTTTT
few,TRBJ2-3,TRBV9,TRBD2,CASSVGGGTGDTQYF,TGTGCCAGCAGCGTAGGCGGGGGAACAGGAGATACGCAGTATTTT
.,TRBJ1-4,TRBV7-2,.,CASSYTGTNEKLFF,TGTGCCAGCAGCTACACAGGGACTAATGAAAAACTGTTTTTT
.,TRBJ2-1,TRBV29-1,TRBD2,CSARQASGGYNEQFF,TGCAGCGCGAGGCAGGCTAGCGGGGGGTACAATGAGCAGTTCTTC
.,TRBJ1-1,TRBV4-1,.,CASSQERSTRNTEAFF,TGCGCCAGCAGCCAAGAACGGTCGACAAGGAACACTGAAGCTTTCTTT
.,TRBJ1-4,TRBV6-1,.,CASRDRIATNEKLFF,TGTGCCAGCAGAGACAGGATCGCAACTAATGAAAAACTGTTTTTT
once,TRBJ2-7,TRBV19,TRBD1,CASTDGTGTYEQYF,TGTGCCAGTACGGACGGGACAGGTACCTACGAGCAGTACTTC
.,TRBJ2-2,TRBV7-9,.,CASSRPPRGTGELFF,TGTGCCAGCAGCCGACCGCCTCGGGGCACCGGGGAGCTGTTTTTT
.,TRBJ2-5,TRBV5-1,.,CASSLGQPSGGETQYF,TGCGCCAGCAGCTTGGGTCAGCCATCCGGAGGGGAGACCCAGTACTTC
.,TRBJ1-2,TRBV4-3,.,CASSPSDGYGYTF,TGCGCCAGCAGCCCCTCGGACGGCTATGGCTACACCTTC
.,TRBJ2-1,TRBV5-5,.,CASSFAFGGGLVYNEQFF,TGTGCCAGCAGCTTTGCTTTCGGAGGCGGGTTAGTTTACAATGAGCAGTTCTTC
.,TRBJ1-5,TRBV5-6,TRBD1,CASSGNRGGSNQPQHF,TGTGCCAGCAGCGGAAACAGGGGTGGAAGCAATCAGCCCCAGCATTTT